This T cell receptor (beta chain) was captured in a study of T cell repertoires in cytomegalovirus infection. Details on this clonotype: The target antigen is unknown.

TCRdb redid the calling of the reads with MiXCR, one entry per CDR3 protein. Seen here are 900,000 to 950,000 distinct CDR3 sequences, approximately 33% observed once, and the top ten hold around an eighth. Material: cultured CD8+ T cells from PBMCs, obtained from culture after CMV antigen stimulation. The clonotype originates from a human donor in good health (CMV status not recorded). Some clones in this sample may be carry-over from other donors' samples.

DNA of the CDR3: TGTGCCAGCTCACCTAGGACAGCCCAAGCTTTCTTT. Protein product: CASSPRTAQAFF. The rearrangement links TRBV18 to TRBJ1-1; TRBD1 is a possible D gene (6 bases). The V gene lost 3 bases and the J gene lost 9 bases, with 11 bases spanning the gap. The V gene's germline CDR1 is KGHSH and CDR2 LQKENI. There are 12 residues in the CDR3.